This T cell receptor beta chain was recorded in a study of T cell responses to AZD1222 COVID-19 vaccine. Study outcomes and limitations: After two AZD1222 doses, spike-specific TCR breadth and depth rose versus day 0.

Method: immunoSEQ multiplex PCR; TCRdb's copy keeps in-frame clones and lacks some. Here the sample spans 120,000 or so clones, roughly 90% being singletons. To note about this clone: Its antigen is as yet unknown.

The sample consisted of peripheral blood, taken on day 0 of AZD1222 vaccination. The clonotype was recovered from an adult in good health.

The CDR3 bases are TGTGCCAGCAGTTCACAGGGTAGGGAAGCTTTCTTT. This sequence encodes CASSSQGREAFF. The genes are TRBV28 and TRBJ1-1; D is possibly TRBD1 (6 bases). Trimming pared 4 bases from V and 8 bases from J, leaving 11 bases between. The CDR3 is 12 residues long. CDR1 is MDHEN and CDR2 is SYDVKM in the germline V gene.